The rows below give T cell receptor beta chains drawn from one sample of a study of T cell repertoires in cytomegalovirus infection. Each CDR3 protein gets one entry after TCRdb re-called the reads with MiXCR. The table lists around 130,000 distinct CDR3 sequences, 8.8% of them singletons. Sequencing was carried out using PBMCs. The receptors originated from a human donor in good health (CMV status not recorded). Some clones in this sample may be carry-over from other donors' samples. Each CDR3 is given with its conserved first and last residue.

V gene	J gene	CDR3 protein
TRBV2	TRBJ2-4	CASSERGGSNIQYF
TRBV24-1	TRBJ1-5	CATSDAGQTSNQPQHF
TRBV7-9	TRBJ1-1	CASNWVVNTEAFF
TRBV6-5	TRBJ1-6	CASSYDSSGSPLHF
TRBV2	TRBJ2-7	CASSAGTGAYKQYF
TRBV19	TRBJ1-6	CASSITGISYNSPLHF
TRBV20-1	TRBJ2-5	CSAREASETQYF
TRBV2	TRBJ1-2	CASREDGSRGYTF
TRBV6-5	TRBJ2-1	CASSYDVTLTGEQFF
TRBV7-9	TRBJ1-4	CASRPTGTGNEKLFF
TRBV20-1	TRBJ2-7	CSAADRDYEQYF
TRBV11-2	TRBJ2-3	CASSFPGGDTQYF
TRBV2	TRBJ1-6	CASRKMTDALAPLHF
TRBV29-1	TRBJ2-3	CSVGWTDTQYF
TRBV24-1	TRBJ2-7	CATESGGHKTYEQYF
TRBV6-6	TRBJ2-1	CASRPRGTSGYNEQFF
TRBV6-6	TRBJ2-3	CASRLRPGQSTDTQYF
TRBV29-1	TRBJ1-2	CSVEAWARGYTF
TRBV2	TRBJ2-7	CASSDRSGHSYEQYF
TRBV19	TRBJ2-7	CATAPNLFGRGHEQYF
TRBV19	TRBJ1-4	CASSAEGHINEKLFF
TRBV20-1	TRBJ2-2	CSARRGIGTGELFF
TRBV5-4	TRBJ1-1	CASSLEAGNTEAFF
TRBV28	TRBJ1-5	CASSLERGRNQPQHF